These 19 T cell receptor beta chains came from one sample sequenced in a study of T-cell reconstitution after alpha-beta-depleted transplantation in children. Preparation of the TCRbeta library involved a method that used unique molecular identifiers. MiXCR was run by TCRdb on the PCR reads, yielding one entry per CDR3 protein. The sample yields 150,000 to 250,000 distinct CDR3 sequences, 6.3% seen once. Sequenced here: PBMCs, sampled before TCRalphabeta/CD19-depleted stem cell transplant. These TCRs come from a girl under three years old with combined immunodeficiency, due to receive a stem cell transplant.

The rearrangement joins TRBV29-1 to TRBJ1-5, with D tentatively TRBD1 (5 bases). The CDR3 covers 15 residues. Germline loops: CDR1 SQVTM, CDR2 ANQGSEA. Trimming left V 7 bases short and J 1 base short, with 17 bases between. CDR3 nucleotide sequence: TGCAGCGCCGGGGGACCCCCGGAGAGCAATCAGCCCCAGCATTTT. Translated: CSAGGPPESNQPQHF.

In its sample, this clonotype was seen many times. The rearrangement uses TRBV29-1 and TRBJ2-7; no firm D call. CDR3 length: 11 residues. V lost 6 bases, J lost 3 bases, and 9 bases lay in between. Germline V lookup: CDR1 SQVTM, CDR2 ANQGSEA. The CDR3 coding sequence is TGCAGCGTGCACAGTGACTACGAGCAGTACTTC. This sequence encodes CSVHSDYEQYF.

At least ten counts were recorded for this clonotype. The CDR3 DNA sequence: TGCAGTGCTAGCTCCGGGAATAGCAATCAGCCCCAGCATTTT. Protein sequence: CSASSGNSNQPQHF. This chain uses TRBV20-1 with TRBJ1-5; D gene unclear. V was cut by 3 bases and J by 0 bases, with 9 bases left in between. CDR3 length equals 14 residues. CDR1 DFQATT and CDR2 SNEGSKA come from the germline V gene (reference sequence).

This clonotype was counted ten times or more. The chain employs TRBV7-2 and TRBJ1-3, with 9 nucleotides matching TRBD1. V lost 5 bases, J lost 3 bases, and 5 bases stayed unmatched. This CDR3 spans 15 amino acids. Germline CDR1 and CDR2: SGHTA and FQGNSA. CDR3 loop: CASSIQGARGNTIYF. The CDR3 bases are TGTGCCAGCAGCATACAGGGGGCGCGTGGAAACACCATATATTTT.

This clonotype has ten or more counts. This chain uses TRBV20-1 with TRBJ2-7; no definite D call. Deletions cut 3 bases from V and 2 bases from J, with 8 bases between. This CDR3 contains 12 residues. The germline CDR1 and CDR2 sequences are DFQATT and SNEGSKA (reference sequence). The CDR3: CSARVLAYEQYF. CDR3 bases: TGCAGTGCTAGGGTTCTGGCCTACGAGCAGTACTTC.

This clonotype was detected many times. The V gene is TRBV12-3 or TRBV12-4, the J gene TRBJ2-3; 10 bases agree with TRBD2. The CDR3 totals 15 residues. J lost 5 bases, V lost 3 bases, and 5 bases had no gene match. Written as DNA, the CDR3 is TGTGCCAGCAGTTTGATAGCGGGGGGCCAAGATACGCAGTATTTT. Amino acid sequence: CASSLIAGGQDTQYF.

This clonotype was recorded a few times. CDR3 residues: CASSVGGSTYEQYF. DNA for the CDR3: TGTGCCAGCAGCGTAGGCGGGAGTACGTACGAGCAGTACTTC. V and J are TRBV9 and TRBJ2-7; TRBD2 matches at 7 bases. This CDR3 is built from 14 residues. V dropped 0 bases and J dropped 4; count of bases not matched to a gene: 4. Germline assignment: CDR1 SGDLS and CDR2 YYNGEE.

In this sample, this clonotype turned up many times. In nucleotides, the CDR3 is TGCGCCAGCAGTGTATCCGGGGAGCTGTTTTTT. Translated: CASSVSGELFF. J is TRBJ2-2 and V is TRBV10-2; D gene ambiguous. Between the trimmed V and J ends, which lost 4 bases and 6 bases, there was a span of 3 bases. The CDR3 contains 11 residues. CDR1 WSHSY and CDR2 SAAADI come from the germline V gene.

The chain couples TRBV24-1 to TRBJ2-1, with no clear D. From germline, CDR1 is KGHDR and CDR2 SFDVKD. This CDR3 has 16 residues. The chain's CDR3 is CGASDHVQSSYNEQFF. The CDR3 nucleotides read TGTGGGGCCAGTGATCATGTCCAGAGCTCCTACAATGAGCAGTTCTTC.

CDR3 sequence (DNA): TGTGCCAGCAGCTTAGCGCTCGGGACTACAACAGATACGCAGTATTTT. The encoded protein is CASSLALGTTTDTQYF. The chain joins TRBV7-9 to TRBJ2-3; 7 positions match TRBD2. There are 16 residues in the CDR3. The V and J ends lost 0 bases and 3 bases, in that order; junction bases with no gene match: 6. The germline V gene encodes CDR1 SEHNR and CDR2 FQNEAQ (reference sequence).

For the CDR3, the DNA is TGTGCCAGCAGCTGGGGACTAGCGGGAGAGTACGAGCAGTACTTC. Residues: CASSWGLAGEYEQYF. V usage is TRBV11-2 and J usage is TRBJ2-7; 14 bases match TRBD2. The germline V gene has CDR1 SGHAT and CDR2 FQNNGV. Losses at the gene ends were 4 bases for V and 4 bases for J; bases not matched to a gene: 3. This CDR3 has 15 amino acids.

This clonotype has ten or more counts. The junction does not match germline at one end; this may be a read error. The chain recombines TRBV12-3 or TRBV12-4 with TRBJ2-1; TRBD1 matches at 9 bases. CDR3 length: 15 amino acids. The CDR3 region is CASRSGTGIDNGQFF. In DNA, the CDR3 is TGTGCCAGCAGGTCCGGGACAGGGATAGACAATGGGCAGTTCTTC.

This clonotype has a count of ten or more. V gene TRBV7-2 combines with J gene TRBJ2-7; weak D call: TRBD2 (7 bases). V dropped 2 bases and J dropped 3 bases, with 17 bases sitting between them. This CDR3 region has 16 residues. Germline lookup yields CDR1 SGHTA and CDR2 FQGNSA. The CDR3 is CASSLTGGHRSYEQYF. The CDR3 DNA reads TGTGCCAGCAGCTTAACGGGGGGCCATAGGAGCTACGAGCAGTACTTC.

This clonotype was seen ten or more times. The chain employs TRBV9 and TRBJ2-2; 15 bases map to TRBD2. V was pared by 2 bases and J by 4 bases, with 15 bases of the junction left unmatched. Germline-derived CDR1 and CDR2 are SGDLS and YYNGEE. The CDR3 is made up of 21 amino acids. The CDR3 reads CASSVLPGLAGGPTLTGELFF. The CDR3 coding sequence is TGTGCCAGCAGCGTCCTCCCGGGACTAGCGGGGGGCCCGACCCTCACCGGGGAGCTGTTTTTT. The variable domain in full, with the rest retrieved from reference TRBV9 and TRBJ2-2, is DSGVTQTPKHLITATGQRVTLRCSPRSGDLSVYWYQQSLDQGLQFLIQYYNGEERAKGNILERFSAQQFPDLHSELNLSSLELGDSALYFCASSVLPGLAGGPTLTGELFFGEGSRLTVL.

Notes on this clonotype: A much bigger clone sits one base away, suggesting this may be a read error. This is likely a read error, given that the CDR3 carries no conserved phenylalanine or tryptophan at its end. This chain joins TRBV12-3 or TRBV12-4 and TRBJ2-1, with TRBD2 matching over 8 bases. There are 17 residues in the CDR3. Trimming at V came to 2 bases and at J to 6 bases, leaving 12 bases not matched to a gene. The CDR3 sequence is CASSLSSSGTRGNEQFY. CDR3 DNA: TGTGCCAGCAGTTTATCTTCGTCCGGGACTAGAGGCAATGAGCAGTTCTAC.

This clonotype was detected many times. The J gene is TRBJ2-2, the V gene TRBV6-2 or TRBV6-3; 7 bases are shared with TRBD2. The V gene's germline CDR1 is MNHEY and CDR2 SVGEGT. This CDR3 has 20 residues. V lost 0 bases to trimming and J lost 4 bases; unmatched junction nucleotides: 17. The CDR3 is CASSYSLLSRDYRFTGELFF. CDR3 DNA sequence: TGTGCCAGCAGTTACTCTCTTCTGAGCCGGGACTACCGATTCACCGGGGAGCTGTTTTTT.

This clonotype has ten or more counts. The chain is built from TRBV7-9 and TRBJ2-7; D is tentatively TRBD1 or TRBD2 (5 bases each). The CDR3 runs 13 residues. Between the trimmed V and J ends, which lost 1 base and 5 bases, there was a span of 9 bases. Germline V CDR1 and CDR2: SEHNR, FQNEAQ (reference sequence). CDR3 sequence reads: CASSLVGAHEQYF. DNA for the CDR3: TGTGCCAGCAGCTTAGTCGGGGCCCACGAGCAGTACTTC.

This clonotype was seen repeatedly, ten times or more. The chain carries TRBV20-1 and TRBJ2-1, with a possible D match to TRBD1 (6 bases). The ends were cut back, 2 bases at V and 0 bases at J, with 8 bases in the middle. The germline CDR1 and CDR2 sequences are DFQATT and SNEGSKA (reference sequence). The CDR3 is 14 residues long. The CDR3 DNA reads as TGCAGTGCTAGATTAGGGGGCTCCTACAATGAGCAGTTCTTC. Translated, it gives CSARLGGSYNEQFF.

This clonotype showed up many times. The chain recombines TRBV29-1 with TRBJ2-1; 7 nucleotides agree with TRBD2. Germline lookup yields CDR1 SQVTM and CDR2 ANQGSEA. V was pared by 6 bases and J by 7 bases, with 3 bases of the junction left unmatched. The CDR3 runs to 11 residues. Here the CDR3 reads CSVWTRNEQFF. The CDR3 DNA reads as TGCAGCGTGTGGACTAGGAATGAGCAGTTCTTC.